Below, 21 T cell receptor beta chains from the same sample are listed, as sequenced in a study of T cells after yellow fever vaccination. MiXCR, run by TCRdb on the 5' RACE reads, gives a single entry per CDR3 protein. The sample includes some 300,000 distinct CDR3 sequences, around 8.1% seen only once; the top ten take approximately 18%. Sequencing was performed on PBMCs, taken about 49 days after the first yellow fever vaccination. Receptors were obtained from a man between 18 and 35 years old who received the YFV17D yellow fever vaccine.

The chain employs TRBV19 and TRBJ1-6; D remains unclear. The CDR3 has 12 residues. Trimming left V 3 bases short and J 9 bases short, with 6 bases between. CDR1 is LNHDA and CDR2 is SQIVND in the germline V gene (reference sequence). The CDR3 sequence is CASSIYPSPLHF. CDR3 DNA: TGTGCCAGTAGTATCTACCCTTCACCCCTCCACTTT.

This clonotype was detected a few times. V gene TRBV12-3 or TRBV12-4 combines with J gene TRBJ2-1; a weak D match, TRBD2 (7 bases). V was pared by 6 bases and J by 2 bases, with 14 bases between. The CDR3 has 15 residues. The CDR3 sequence is CASSRGGATYNEQFF. CDR3 nucleotides: TGTGCCAGCAGCCGCGGGGGCGCCACCTACAATGAGCAGTTCTTC.

This clonotype was seen more than once but under ten times. The rearrangement uses TRBV19 and TRBJ1-6, with 7 positions matching TRBD1. V shed 7 bases, J shed 8 bases, and the junction held 11 bases outside the gene matches. The CDR3 contains 15 residues. CDR1 is LNHDA and CDR2 is SQIVND in the germline V gene (reference sequence). The CDR3 DNA follows: TGTGCCAGTACGGAAGGGGGCTACGGGCATTCACCCCTCCACTTT. It translates to CASTEGGYGHSPLHF. Filled out from reference TRBV19 and TRBJ1-6, the complete variable domain reads DGGITQSPKYLFRKEGQNVTLSCEQNLNHDAMYWYRQDPGQGLRLIYYSQIVNDFQKGDIAEGYSVSREKKESFPLTVTSAQKNPTAFYLCASTEGGYGHSPLHFGNGTRLTVT.

V and J are TRBV27 and TRBJ1-2; TRBD1 aligns across 8 bases. Germline V lookup: CDR1 MNHEY, CDR2 SMNVEV (reference sequence). The V and J ends lost 4 bases and 2 bases, in that order; junction bases with no gene match: 6. CDR3 size: 15 residues. In nucleotides, the CDR3 is TGTGCCAGCAGTTCCCGCTGGACAGGGAACTATGGCTACACCTTC. Its translation is CASSSRWTGNYGYTF.

In this sample, this clonotype turned up many times. This sequence joins TRBV2 and TRBJ2-5, with D tentatively TRBD2 (7 bases). Germline lookup yields CDR1 SNHLY and CDR2 FYNNEI. CDR3 size: 15 residues. Trimming stripped 3 bases from V and 3 bases from J, with 14 bases between. DNA of the CDR3: TGTGCCAGCAGTGACCCGGGGGGCTTGAAAGAGACCCAGTACTTC. Its translation is CASSDPGGLKETQYF.

The chain is built from TRBV7-2 and TRBJ2-5; possible D gene TRBD2, 6 bases. V lost 5 bases, J lost 2 bases, and 15 bases lay in between. The CDR3 sequence is 15 residues long. The germline gives CDR1 SGHTA, CDR2 FQGNSA. The CDR3 protein is CASSLVTSWQETQYF. DNA of the CDR3: TGTGCCAGCAGCCTCGTGACTAGTTGGCAAGAGACCCAGTACTTC.

The CDR3 DNA reads as TGTGCCAGCAACCTAGCGGGGGGCGGCACAGATACGCAGTATTTT. Its translation: CASNLAGGGTDTQYF. The rearrangement links TRBV7-2 to TRBJ2-3; 11 bases align to TRBD2. Germline V gives CDR1 SGHTA, CDR2 FQGNSA. J was trimmed by 1 base and V by 7 bases; bases with no gene match: 4. This CDR3 comprises 15 residues.

This clonotype appeared many times. This chain uses TRBV5-1 with TRBJ1-6; D not certain. CDR3 size: 13 residues. CDR1 and CDR2 (germline): SGHRS, YFSETQ. Between the trimmed V and J ends, which lost 3 bases and 7 bases, there was a span of 8 bases. CDR3 in amino acids: CASSWEGNSPLHF. The CDR3 DNA follows: TGCGCCAGCAGCTGGGAAGGGAATTCACCCCTCCACTTT.

Ten or more counts support this clonotype. The rearrangement joins TRBV5-5 to TRBJ2-1; D tentatively fits TRBD1 or TRBD2 (5 bases each). V shed 4 bases and J shed 5 bases, with 13 bases lying between them. Looked up from germline, CDR1 is SGHKS and CDR2 is YYEKEE (reference sequence). The CDR3 is 14 amino acids. The CDR3 is CASSLLGVHNEQFF. CDR3 in DNA: TGTGCCAGCAGCCTCCTGGGGGTTCACAATGAGCAGTTCTTC.

V is TRBV20-1 and J is TRBJ2-1, with 8 nucleotides matching TRBD2. Germline V lookup: CDR1 DFQATT, CDR2 SNEGSKA (reference sequence). Germline trimming cut 5 bases from V and 3 bases from J; bases unmatched to any gene: 6. This CDR3 contains 14 residues. CDR3 residues: CSARGGRRYNEQFF. The CDR3 coding sequence is TGCAGTGCTCGCGGGGGGCGCCGCTACAATGAGCAGTTCTTC.

This chain connects TRBV7-3 to TRBJ1-1; D not resolved. V shed 5 bases and J shed 1 base, with 8 bases lying between them. Germline-derived CDR1 and CDR2 are SGHTA and FQGTGA. The CDR3 extends over 13 amino acids. CDR3 nucleotides: TGTGCCAGCAGCGAGGACGGGAACACTGAAGCTTTCTTT. Its protein is CASSEDGNTEAFF. Drawing the rest from reference TRBV7-3 and TRBJ1-1, the complete variable domain is GAGVSQTPSNKVTEKGKYVELRCDPISGHTALYWYRQSLGQGPEFLIYFQGTGAADDSGLPNDRFFAVRPEGSVSTLKIQRTERGDSAVYLCASSEDGNTEAFFGQGTRLTVV.

In this sample, this clonotype turned up a few times. This rearrangement joins TRBV18 to TRBJ1-3, with D possibly matching TRBD1 (6 bases). The germline V gene has CDR1 KGHSH and CDR2 LQKENI. V lost 6 bases to trimming and J lost 8 bases, with 11 bases between them. The CDR3 has 12 amino acids. CDR3 protein: CASSPGVDTIYF. The DNA of the CDR3 is TGTGCCAGCTCCCCAGGGGTGGACACCATATATTTT.

This clonotype turned up a few times. CDR3 nucleotide sequence: TGTGCCAGCAGCGGCCTAGCGGGGGCCATTGAGCAGTTCTTC. Amino acids: CASSGLAGAIEQFF. The rearrangement links TRBV9 to TRBJ2-1; 10 nucleotides align to TRBD2. The CDR3 consists of 14 residues. Germline V gene lookup returns CDR1 SGDLS and CDR2 YYNGEE. The V and J ends lost 3 bases and 9 bases, in that order; junction bases with no gene match: 6. Variable domain in full (rest from reference TRBV9 and TRBJ2-1): DSGVTQTPKHLITATGQRVTLRCSPRSGDLSVYWYQQSLDQGLQFLIQYYNGEERAKGNILERFSAQQFPDLHSELNLSSLELGDSALYFCASSGLAGAIEQFFGPGTRLTVL.

A few counts support this clonotype. The rearrangement uses TRBV7-2 and TRBJ1-5; 8 bases are shared with TRBD1. The CDR3 totals 15 residues. The junction had 7 bases not matched to a gene; V was cut back by 5 bases and J by 4 bases. The germline V gene has CDR1 SGHTA and CDR2 FQGNSA. CDR3 nucleotides: TGTGCCAGCAGCCTGGCAGGGGGCGCGAATCAGCCCCAGCATTTT. Amino acids: CASSLAGGANQPQHF. Supplemented by reference TRBV7-2 and TRBJ1-5, the full variable domain reads GAGVSQSPSNKVTEKGKDVELRCDPISGHTALYWYRQSLGQGLEFLIYFQGNSAPDKSGLPSDRFSAERTGGSVSTLTIQRTQQEDSAVYLCASSLAGGANQPQHFGDGTRLSIL.

On this clonotype itself: One end of the junction fails to match germline, which may point to a read error. The chain combines TRBV7-7 with TRBJ2-2, with TRBD2 matching over 9 bases. Looked up from germline, CDR1 is SSHAT and CDR2 is FNYEAQ (reference sequence). The CDR3 runs 17 residues. Written as DNA, the CDR3 is TGTGCTAGCAGCCCATCTTTAGCGGGGGCGAACACCGGGGAGCTGTTTTTT. Protein product: CASSPSLAGANTGELFF. Variable domain in full (rest from reference TRBV7-7 and TRBJ2-2): GAGVSQSPRYKVTKRGQDVTLRCDPISSHATLYWYQQALGQGPEFLTYFNYEAQPDKSGLPSDRFSAERPEGSISTLTIQRTEQRDSAMYRCASSPSLAGANTGELFFGEGSRLTVL.

Comments on this clonotype: An end of the junction differs from the germline gene, which may be a read error. The gene calls are TRBV10-3 and TRBJ2-5; either TRBD1 or TRBD2 may supply D (5 bases each). CDR1 is ENHRY and CDR2 is SYGVKD in the germline V gene. The CDR3 has 17 amino acids. DNA for the CDR3: TGTGCCAGCAGTGAGTCCTACCTTCCCGGGACCCCGGGGACCCAGTACTTC. Translated, it gives CASSESYLPGTPGTQYF.

The J gene is TRBJ2-3, the V gene TRBV3-1, with 12 bases identical to TRBD2. This CDR3 comprises 16 residues. The ends lost 1 base at V and 8 bases at J; junction bases unmatched: 7. CDR1 and CDR2 (germline): LGHDT, YNNKEL (reference sequence). The CDR3 here is CASSQGTSGVQGTQYF. The DNA for the CDR3 is TGTGCCAGCAGCCAAGGGACTAGCGGGGTACAGGGTACGCAGTATTTT.

This chain connects TRBV19 to TRBJ1-1, with D possibly being TRBD1 (6 bases). V gave up 3 bases and J gave up 0 bases, with 14 bases separating them. Germline CDR1 and CDR2: LNHDA and SQIVND (reference sequence). This CDR3 is built from 16 residues. CDR3 nucleotides: TGTGCCAGTAGTATCTCGAGGGGGACCCTGAACACTGAAGCTTTCTTT. It translates to CASSISRGTLNTEAFF.

This clonotype was counted ten times or more. The rearrangement uses TRBV14 and TRBJ1-1; possible D gene TRBD1, 6 bases. The CDR3 is 16 residues long. Germline-derived CDR1 and CDR2 are SGHDN and FVKESK. Trimming shortened V by 3 bases and J by 5 bases, and 19 bases separated the two germline ends. This CDR3 is CASSQGGSRMGTEAFF. The CDR3 DNA reads TGTGCCAGCAGCCAGGGGGGCAGCCGAATGGGTACTGAAGCTTTCTTT. The complete variable domain, with remaining parts taken from reference TRBV14 and TRBJ1-1, reads EAGVTQFPSHSVIEKGQTVTLRCDPISGHDNLYWYRRVMGKEIKFLLHFVKESKQDESGMPNNRFLAERTGGTYSTLKVQPAELEDSGVYFCASSQGGSRMGTEAFFGQGTRLTVV.

The chain links TRBV10-3 to TRBJ2-7; TRBD1 might be the D (5 bases). V lost 3 bases, J lost 0 bases, and 12 bases lay in between. From germline, CDR1 is ENHRY and CDR2 SYGVKD. The CDR3 is 15 amino acids. CDR3 sequence: CAISDRTRSSYEQYF. The CDR3 coding sequence is TGTGCCATCAGTGATAGGACAAGGAGCTCCTACGAGCAGTACTTC.

This clonotype has only a few counts. This chain joins TRBV6-2 or TRBV6-3 and TRBJ2-1, with D unclear. V was pared by 5 bases and J by 8 bases, with 7 bases between. CDR3 length: 11 amino acids. Germline CDR1 reads MNHEY; CDR2 reads SVGEGT. CDR3 DNA sequence: TGTGCCAGCAGTAACGGCGATGAGCAGTTCTTC. Translation gives CASSNGDEQFF.